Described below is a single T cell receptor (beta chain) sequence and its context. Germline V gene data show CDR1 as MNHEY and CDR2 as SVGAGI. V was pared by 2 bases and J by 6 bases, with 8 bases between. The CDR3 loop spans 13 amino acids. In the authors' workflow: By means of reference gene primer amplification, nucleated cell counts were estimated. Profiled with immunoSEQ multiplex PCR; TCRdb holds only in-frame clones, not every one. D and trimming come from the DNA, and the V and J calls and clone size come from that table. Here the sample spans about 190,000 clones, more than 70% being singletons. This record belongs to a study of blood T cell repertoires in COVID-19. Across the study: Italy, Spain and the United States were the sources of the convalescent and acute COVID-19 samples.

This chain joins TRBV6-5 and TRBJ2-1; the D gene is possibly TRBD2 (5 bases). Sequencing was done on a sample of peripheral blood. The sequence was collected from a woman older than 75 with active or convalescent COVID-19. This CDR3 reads CASSYPGTNEQFF. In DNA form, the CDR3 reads TGTGCCAGCAGTTACCCGGGAACCAATGAGCAGTTCTTC.